This is a list of T cell receptor beta chains from one sample in a study of graft-versus-host responses after intestinal transplantation. For these receptors, no antigen is known. Only in-frame clones appear in the TCRdb table, and some are missing; sequencing was by immunoSEQ multiplex PCR. The profile shows 55,000 to 85,000 clones, about 89% of them singletons. The sequenced sample was unstimulated CD8+ T cells sorted from spleen or lymph node cells, obtained before intestinal transplant. The receptor set was obtained from a human donor who received an intestinal transplant. Both conserved end residues are part of each CDR3. D genes are given only for firm matches. Where a row states a size, it is once, few, many or the class of an expanded clone; other rows omit it.

V gene: TRBV27; D gene: NA; CDR3 length: 12; clone size: NA; J gene: TRBJ2-7; CDR3 protein: CASRDSPHEQYF; CDR3 DNA: TGTGCCAGCAGGGACAGCCCCCACGAGCAGTACTTC
V gene: TRBV6-5; D gene: NA; CDR3 length: 13; clone size: NA; J gene: TRBJ1-5; CDR3 protein: CASRLEMAQPQHF; CDR3 DNA: TGTGCCAGCCGGTTGGAGATGGCCCAGCCCCAGCATTTT
V gene: TRBV5-6; D gene: NA; CDR3 length: 16; clone size: NA; J gene: TRBJ2-7; CDR3 protein: CASSVISGLGSYEQYF; CDR3 DNA: TGTGCCAGCAGCGTAATATCGGGACTTGGATCCTACGAGCAGTACTTC
V gene: TRBV9; D gene: NA; CDR3 length: 11; clone size: NA; J gene: TRBJ2-4; CDR3 protein: CASSAGDIQYF; CDR3 DNA: TGTGCCAGCAGCGCCGGGGACATTCAGTACTTC
V gene: TRBV7-9; D gene: NA; CDR3 length: 13; clone size: NA; J gene: TRBJ1-2; CDR3 protein: CASSSLLTEGYTF; CDR3 DNA: TGTGCCAGCAGCTCCCTATTGACGGAGGGCTACACCTTC
V gene: TRBV9; D gene: NA; CDR3 length: 14; clone size: NA; J gene: TRBJ1-1; CDR3 protein: CASSVVGEFTEAFF; CDR3 DNA: TGTGCCAGCAGCGTAGTCGGAGAGTTCACTGAAGCTTTCTTT
V gene: TRBV6-1; D gene: NA; CDR3 length: 14; clone size: NA; J gene: TRBJ1-1; CDR3 protein: CASSPSDSASEAFF; CDR3 DNA: TGTGCCAGCAGTCCATCGGACAGTGCCTCTGAAGCTTTCTTT
V gene: TRBV19; D gene: NA; CDR3 length: 15; clone size: NA; J gene: TRBJ2-1; CDR3 protein: CASIGVTGPDNEQFF; CDR3 DNA: TGTGCCAGTATAGGGGTGACAGGTCCGGACAATGAGCAGTTCTTC
V gene: TRBV10-3; D gene: TRBD1; CDR3 length: 16; clone size: NA; J gene: TRBJ2-2; CDR3 protein: CAISEPGQGNTGELFF; CDR3 DNA: TGTGCCATCAGTGAGCCCGGACAGGGGAACACCGGGGAGCTGTTTTTT
V gene: TRBV10-3; D gene: TRBD2; CDR3 length: 15; clone size: NA; J gene: TRBJ2-5; CDR3 protein: CAIKDDFTSGETQYF; CDR3 DNA: TGTGCCATCAAGGACGATTTTACTAGCGGAGAGACCCAGTACTTC
V gene: TRBV5-1; D gene: NA; CDR3 length: 18; clone size: once; J gene: TRBJ1-1; CDR3 protein: CASSLFFGHLGLNTEAFF; CDR3 DNA: TGCGCCAGCAGCTTGTTTTTCGGACACCTGGGGTTGAACACTGAAGCTTTCTTT
V gene: TRBV10-1; D gene: NA; CDR3 length: 14; clone size: NA; J gene: TRBJ2-4; CDR3 protein: CASSETANKNIQYF; CDR3 DNA: TGCGCCAGCAGTGAGACAGCCAACAAAAACATTCAGTACTTC
V gene: TRBV6-1; D gene: TRBD2; CDR3 length: 14; clone size: NA; J gene: TRBJ2-5; CDR3 protein: CASSNGRGGETQYF; CDR3 DNA: TGTGCCAGCAGTAACGGGAGGGGCGGGGAGACCCAGTACTTC
V gene: TRBV28; D gene: TRBD1; CDR3 length: 14; clone size: once; J gene: TRBJ1-2; CDR3 protein: CASSSYDRDGGYTF; CDR3 DNA: TGTGCCAGCAGTTCGTACGACAGGGATGGTGGCTACACCTTC
V gene: TRBV15; D gene: TRBD2; CDR3 length: 17; clone size: NA; J gene: TRBJ2-7; CDR3 protein: CATSGGGTSGILYEQYF; CDR3 DNA: TGTGCCACCAGCGGAGGGGGAACTAGCGGGATCCTGTACGAGCAGTACTTC
V gene: TRBV4-1; D gene: NA; CDR3 length: 13; clone size: NA; J gene: TRBJ1-1; CDR3 protein: CASSPLVDTEAFF; CDR3 DNA: TGCGCCAGCAGCCCCCTAGTTGATACTGAAGCTTTCTTT